The 14 T cell receptor beta chains below all came from one sample that was sequenced in a study of shared clonotypes between healthy human individuals. Repertoires were generated with immunoSEQ multiplex PCR, while TCRdb's copy carries only in-frame clones and drops some. The sample records millions of clones, about 92% being singletons. Sequencing input: naive CD4+ T cells sorted from blood. Sample subset: CD45RA+ positively selected. The source of these receptors is a man between 18 and 29 years old in good health.

The J gene is TRBJ2-2, the V gene TRBV6-1; 9 nucleotides match TRBD1. The CDR3 covers 14 residues. Germline CDR1 and CDR2: MNHNS and SASEGT. J was trimmed by 3 bases and V by 7 bases; bases with no gene match: 3. CDR3 residues: CASMRDRDTGELFF. The CDR3 bases are TGTGCCAGCATGCGGGACAGGGACACCGGGGAGCTGTTTTTT.

The chain recombines TRBV5-1 with TRBJ2-3; a weak D match, TRBD2 (6 bases). The CDR3 extends over 15 amino acids. Germline CDR1 and CDR2: SGHRS and YFSETQ. Trimming cost V 3 bases and J 0 bases, with 11 bases left between them. The CDR3 spells CASSYGGSSTDTQYF. The CDR3 region has the DNA TGCGCCAGCAGCTATGGGGGGTCTAGCACAGATACGCAGTATTTT.

The gene calls are TRBV19 and TRBJ1-3, with D maybe TRBD1 (6 bases). CDR1 is LNHDA and CDR2 is SQIVND in the germline V gene (reference sequence). Trimming shortened V by 7 bases and J by 2 bases, and 24 bases separated the two germline ends. The CDR3 consists of 18 residues. The CDR3 sequence: CASKVRSLQGGPGNTIYF. The CDR3 bases are TGTGCCAGTAAAGTACGTAGTCTACAGGGAGGTCCTGGAAACACCATATATTTT.

The genes are TRBV28 and TRBJ2-7, with 7 bases aligning to TRBD2. This CDR3 has 15 residues. After removal of 5 bases from V and 7 bases from J, the junction contained 14 bases not matched to a gene. Germline assignment: CDR1 MDHEN and CDR2 SYDVKM. The CDR3 DNA is TGTGCCAGCAGTGTGGTAGACCGGGACTATCGGGAGCAGTACTTC. Amino acid sequence: CASSVVDRDYREQYF.

The chain employs TRBV30 and TRBJ1-1; D possibly corresponds to TRBD1 (6 bases). The CDR3 has 14 amino acids. Trimming took 1 base from V and 1 from J, leaving 10 bases between them. Per germline, CDR1 GTSNPN and CDR2 SVGIG (reference sequence). CDR3 loop: CAWSAGQRNTEAFF. CDR3 coding DNA: TGTGCCTGGAGTGCGGGACAAAGGAACACTGAAGCTTTCTTT.

This chain's CDR3 is CASSQGTSGRTFTGELFF. The CDR3 DNA reads TGTGCCAGCAGTCAGGGGACTAGCGGGAGGACATTCACCGGGGAGCTGTTTTTT. This chain joins TRBV19 and TRBJ2-2, with 15 bases that match TRBD2. CDR3 size: 18 residues. Trimming cost V 9 bases and J 4 bases; bases outside gene matches: 12. Germline V lookup: CDR1 LNHDA, CDR2 SQIVND (reference sequence).

The V call is TRBV18, the J call TRBJ1-3; D uncertain. V dropped 6 bases and J dropped 4 bases, with 16 bases sitting between them. This CDR3 is 15 amino acids long. From germline, CDR1 is KGHSH and CDR2 LQKENI. CDR3 residues: CASSPGDLAGNTIYF. The CDR3 DNA follows: TGTGCCAGCTCCCCCGGCGACCTCGCGGGAAACACCATATATTTT.

This chain joins TRBV29-1 and TRBJ1-1, with D hard to call. This CDR3 spans 12 amino acids. The germline V gene has CDR1 SQVTM and CDR2 ANQGSEA. Deletions cut 2 bases from V and 4 bases from J, with 8 bases between. CDR3 region: CSVEWGTTEAFF. CDR3 DNA: TGCAGCGTTGAATGGGGAACCACTGAAGCTTTCTTT.

Turning to this clone: One end of the junction fails to match germline, which may point to a read error. This sequence joins TRBV7-7 and TRBJ2-1, with TRBD2 matching 11 bases. In germline, CDR1 is SSHAT, CDR2 FNYEAQ (reference sequence). This CDR3 is 16 amino acids long. This CDR3 is CASSSKTSGIRNEQFF. As DNA, the CDR3 is TGTGCTAGCAGCTCGAAGACTAGCGGGATTAGGAATGAGCAGTTCTTC.

The rearrangement joins TRBV5-1 to TRBJ1-1; 10 nucleotides align to TRBD1. Trimming took 1 base from V and 5 from J; bases not matched to a gene: 8. From germline, CDR1 is SGHRS and CDR2 YFSETQ. There are 16 residues in the CDR3. CDR3 in amino acids: CASSLWRQGAGTEAFF. CDR3 nucleotides: TGCGCCAGCAGCTTGTGGAGACAGGGGGCGGGAACTGAAGCTTTCTTT.

This clone was seen a single time. This rearrangement joins TRBV10-3 to TRBJ2-5, with TRBD2 as a possible D gene (6 bases). This CDR3 has 15 amino acids. Trimming pared 0 bases from V and 2 bases from J, leaving 10 bases between. Germline CDR1 and CDR2: ENHRY and SYGVKD. CDR3 in DNA: TGTGCCATCAGTGAGTCGCTTAGCGGACAAGAGACCCAGTACTTC. Translated: CAISESLSGQETQYF.

The chain is built from TRBV7-9 and TRBJ2-2, with 7 bases lining up with TRBD1. This CDR3 region has 15 residues. Per germline, CDR1 SEHNR and CDR2 FQNEAQ (reference sequence). V was pared by 5 bases and J by 8 bases, with 11 bases of the junction left unmatched. CDR3 DNA sequence: TGTGCCAGCAGCGTTGGGACAGTCGGTGGGGGGGAGCTGTTTTTT. Encoded protein: CASSVGTVGGGELFF. Together with reference TRBV7-9 and TRBJ2-2, the CDR3 gives the full variable domain: DTGVSQNPRHKITKRGQNVTFRCDPISEHNRLYWYRQTLGQGPEFLTYFQNEAQLEKSRLLSDRFSAERPKGSFSTLEIQRTEQGDSAMYLCASSVGTVGGGELFFGEGSRLTVL.

The chain links TRBV7-9 to TRBJ2-7; D is ambiguous. The CDR3 runs 13 residues. V was trimmed by 2 bases and J by 2 bases, leaving 7 bases between them. Germline loops: CDR1 SEHNR, CDR2 FQNEAQ (reference sequence). CDR3 protein: CASSLWLTYEQYF. CDR3 DNA sequence: TGTGCCAGCAGCTTATGGTTAACCTACGAGCAGTACTTC.

Concerning this clone itself: Other DNA sequences in the same sample also yield this CDR3. The chain joins TRBV7-2 to TRBJ1-1; D ambiguous. With 0 bases removed from V and 1 base from J, the gap between germline ends came to 6 bases. The CDR3 totals 14 residues. CDR1 SGHTA and CDR2 FQGNSA come from the germline V gene. The CDR3 nucleotides are TGTGCCAGCAGCTTAGCCCGGGGGAACACTGAAGCTTTCTTT. Its translation: CASSLARGNTEAFF. The full variable domain, rest sourced from reference TRBV7-2 and TRBJ1-1, is GAGVSQSPSNKVTEKGKDVELRCDPISGHTALYWYRQSLGQGLEFLIYFQGNSAPDKSGLPSDRFSAERTGGSVSTLTIQRTQQEDSAVYLCASSLARGNTEAFFGQGTRLTVV.